Following are 2 T cell receptor beta chains from one sample sequenced in a study of shared clonotypes between healthy human individuals. The data were produced by immunoSEQ multiplex PCR, yet TCRdb's version contains in-frame clones alone and is incomplete. The table lists around 750,000 clones, around 74% of them singletons. The specimen sequenced was memory CD4+ T cells sorted from blood. As to subset: CD45RA-negative fraction. The receptors were sampled from a woman aged 30 to 39 in good health.

This clone was seen a handful of times. V usage is TRBV6-5 and J usage is TRBJ2-5, with D tentatively TRBD1 or TRBD2 (5 bases each). This CDR3 is built from 13 residues. The germline V gene has CDR1 MNHEY and CDR2 SVGAGI. V lost 4 bases and J lost 5, with 11 bases in between. The CDR3 reads CASSLRAGETQYF. The CDR3 region has the DNA TGTGCCAGCAGTTTGCGGGCAGGGGAGACCCAGTACTTC.

The V call is TRBV18, the J call TRBJ2-2; the match to TRBD2 covers 7 bases. The CDR3 covers 17 residues. The V segment lost 2 bases and the J segment 3 bases; nucleotides outside the gene matches: 9. Per the germline V gene, CDR1 is KGHSH and CDR2 is LQKENI. CDR3 nucleotides: TGTGCCAGCTCACCAACGCTAACGGGAGGAGACACCGGGGAGCTGTTTTTT. This gives the protein CASSPTLTGGDTGELFF.